This T cell receptor beta chain derives from a study of blood T cells in healthy people across ages. This clonotype was counted between two and nine times. CDR3 length: 12 amino acids. The V gene's germline CDR1 is SGHRS and CDR2 YFSETQ. V dropped 5 bases and J dropped 3 bases, with 9 bases sitting between them. Next came a second PCR, run for about 6 to 12 cycles, which used a sample-barcoded 5' primer along with a J-beta primer mix. TCRdb independently ran MiXCR on the 5' RACE reads; one entry per CDR3 protein. The sample has roughly 1.6 million distinct CDR3 sequences, about 35% seen once. The specimen was blood. The gene calls are TRBV5-1 and TRBJ2-7; D gene unclear. The origin of this receptor is a woman between 25 and 40 years old in good health. This CDR3 is CASRWGYYEQYF. DNA for the CDR3: TGCGCCAGCAGGTGGGGTTACTACGAGCAGTACTTC.